Sequencing of this TCR beta chain was carried out in a study of regulatory T cells in long-lasting Graves disease. As regards this clonotype: What it binds is unknown. A single base separates this from a much larger clone, so it may be a read error. Here the CDR3 omits its conserved ending phenylalanine or tryptophan, so a read error is the likely source.

Both iRepertoire HTBI primers and Arm-PCR of CDR3 regions were used to build the TCR beta libraries. Authors' processing steps: Spanning all samples, the identified segments comprised 60 to 80 TRBV and approximately 15 TRBJ. TCRdb reanalysed the multiplex PCR reads using MiXCR and keeps one entry per CDR3 protein. The V and J calls follow TCRdb's processing rather than the paper's. The data show more than 300,000 distinct CDR3 sequences, roughly 25% seen once. The study's findings and limits: Those with persistent Graves' had less TCR diversity than newly diagnosed patients. Between persistent patients, 2,500 to 3,500 public clonotypes were shared, exceeding the roughly 940 shared between new patients. Favored usage of TRBV28, TRBJ1-2 and TRBJ2-5 was recorded in persistent disease.

Germline CDR1 and CDR2: MNHNS and SASEGT. The CDR3 has 14 amino acids. The V and J ends lost 6 bases and 0 bases, in that order; junction bases with no gene match: 5. Time point indicated: persistent/refractory GD, antithyroid drugs over 5 years with positive TRAb. Isolated PBMC RNA provided the starting material for the TCR library. This receptor was taken from a woman aged 40 to 55 with Graves disease. The source was peripheral blood mononuclear cells (PBMCs), collected when the disease was refractory, from a patient treated with antithyroid drugs. The chain has TRBV6-1 and TRBJ2-7; 7 bases match TRBD1. The CDR3 DNA sequence: TGTGCCAGCAGCCAGGGGGACCTCTCCTACGAGCAGTACCTC. Amino acids: CASSQGDLSYEQYL.